This T cell receptor (beta chain) was documented in a study of T cell repertoires in aging, cancer and after chemotherapy. In the study overall: The full dataset contained several million TCR reads.

This clonotype came up a few times. TCR beta rearrangements were amplified from peripheral blood genomic DNA. Germline lookup yields CDR1 SGHNT and CDR2 YENEEA. The CDR3 consists of 14 residues. J gave up 2 bases and V 2 bases, and 0 bases lay outside the gene matches. Rearranged V-D-J TRB sequences were amplified with a mixed TRB-A/B primer pool. TCRdb re-analysed the multiplex PCR reads in MiXCR, keeping a single row per CDR3 protein. The sample records roughly 9,100 distinct CDR3 sequences, about 33% being singletons. This TCR was recovered from a human donor in good health. This sequence joins TRBV11-3 and TRBJ1-5; 7 bases fit TRBD1. The sample taken for sequencing was blood. The DNA of the CDR3 is TGTGCCAGCAGCTTAACAGGGGGCAATCAGCCCCAGCATTTT. Amino acids: CASSLTGGNQPQHF.